These 22 T cell receptor beta chains originate from one sample sequenced in a study of T and B cells in COVID-19 patients. TRB rearrangements were amplified by multiplex PCR with BIOMED2 TRB-A/B primers. TCRdb reprocessed the multiplex PCR reads with MiXCR, giving one entry per CDR3 protein. Of 5,500 to 7,000 distinct CDR3 sequences detected, around 25% appear once; the ten largest clones hold about 36%. From blood, roughly 250-500 ng of genomic DNA served as TRB template. Sequencing used blood. Every receptor here comes from a human donor with active COVID-19. The donor label of this sample is uncertain.

This clonotype showed up just a few times. The chain joins TRBV30 to TRBJ2-7, with 9 bases lining up with TRBD1. CDR1 and CDR2 from the germline V gene are GTSNPN and SVGIG (reference sequence). The CDR3 sequence is 13 residues long. Trimming at V came to 7 bases and at J to 5 bases, leaving 9 bases not matched to a gene. CDR3 region: CASDQTGGDEQYF. CDR3 DNA: TGTGCCTCAGATCAGACAGGGGGGGACGAGCAGTACTTC.

This clonotype is medium-sized. This rearrangement joins TRBV19 to TRBJ1-2, with TRBD1 matching 8 bases. CDR1 and CDR2 (germline): LNHDA, SQIVND (reference sequence). This CDR3 has 14 residues. The V segment lost 2 bases and the J segment 3 bases; nucleotides outside the gene matches: 2. The CDR3 DNA reads as TGTGCCAGTAGTATACTGACAGGGGACTATGGCTACACCTTC. It encodes CASSILTGDYGYTF.

This clonotype was seen only a few times. The chain joins TRBV6-5 to TRBJ2-5, with D perhaps TRBD2 (6 bases). Per germline, CDR1 MNHEY and CDR2 SVGAGI. V shed 2 bases and J shed 2 bases, with 15 bases lying between them. This CDR3 has 16 residues. CDR3 sequence reads: CASSYRTAGRQETQYF. CDR3 DNA: TGTGCCAGCAGTTACAGGACGGCAGGGAGGCAAGAGACCCAGTACTTC.

The rearrangement uses TRBV4-3 and TRBJ1-1, with TRBD1 as a possible D gene (5 bases). V was pared by 0 bases and J by 2 bases, with 10 bases between. Germline V gene data show CDR1 as LGHNA and CDR2 as YSLEER. This CDR3 is built from 15 residues. The CDR3 region is CASSQDSGGNTEAFF. The CDR3 DNA reads TGCGCCAGCAGCCAAGATTCGGGGGGAAACACTGAAGCTTTCTTT.

This clonotype is medium-sized in the sample. The genes are TRBV5-5 and TRBJ2-5; weak D call: TRBD2 (5 bases). The germline V gene has CDR1 SGHKS and CDR2 YYEKEE (reference sequence). Trimming stripped 1 base from V and 4 bases from J, with 8 bases between. The CDR3 totals 13 residues. CDR3 sequence: CASSLNGGETQYF. The CDR3, as DNA: TGTGCCAGCAGCTTGAACGGAGGAGAGACCCAGTACTTC.

The rearrangement links TRBV5-1 to TRBJ1-4; D is unresolved. Looked up from germline, CDR1 is SGHRS and CDR2 is YFSETQ. V dropped 4 bases and J dropped 5 bases, with 15 bases sitting between them. This CDR3 contains 15 residues. CDR3 sequence (DNA): TGCGCCAGCAGCCTGGAACCAGGAAACAATGAAAAACTGTTTTTT. Encoded protein: CASSLEPGNNEKLFF.

This clonotype was observed once. The chain couples TRBV7-2 to TRBJ1-3; no definite D call. This CDR3 spans 14 amino acids. With 5 bases removed from V and 4 bases from J, the gap between germline ends came to 12 bases. Germline values: CDR1 SGHTA, CDR2 FQGNSA. CDR3 sequence (DNA): TGTGCCAGCAGCGGCGGTGGCGCCGGAAACACCATATATTTT. This encodes CASSGGGAGNTIYF.

The chain couples TRBV20-1 to TRBJ2-7; 9 positions match TRBD1. Trimming removed 6 bases from V and 7 bases from J; junction bases left unmatched: 7. This CDR3 comprises 12 residues. The germline V gene has CDR1 DFQATT and CDR2 SNEGSKA (reference sequence). CDR3 loop: CSAGTGPWEQYF. CDR3 DNA sequence: TGCAGTGCAGGGACAGGGCCCTGGGAGCAGTACTTC.

The J gene is TRBJ2-6, the V gene TRBV6-5, with D tentatively TRBD1 (5 bases). V was clipped by 4 bases and J by 0 bases, with 10 bases between them. The CDR3 runs 16 residues. From germline, CDR1 is MNHEY and CDR2 SVGAGI. The CDR3 loop is CASSSDRGSGANVLTF. DNA for the CDR3: TGTGCCAGCAGTTCTGACAGAGGCTCTGGGGCCAACGTCCTGACTTTC.

This clonotype is categorized as medium-sized (0.01 to 0.1%). The J gene is TRBJ1-1, the V gene TRBV18; D possibly corresponds to TRBD1 (5 bases). Per germline, CDR1 KGHSH and CDR2 LQKENI. The CDR3 has 14 amino acids. V lost 0 bases to trimming and J lost 3 bases, with 8 bases between them. In DNA, the CDR3 is TGTGCCAGCTCACCACCCTTGGGGCACACTGAAGCTTTCTTT. This gives the protein CASSPPLGHTEAFF.

The chain links TRBV12-3 or TRBV12-4 to TRBJ2-6; TRBD2 matches 15 bases. V was pared by 5 bases and J by 0 bases, with 2 bases of the junction left unmatched. This CDR3 region has 18 residues. The DNA for the CDR3 is TGTGCCAGCAGTCCGGGACTAGCGGGGGGCTCTGGGGCCAACGTCCTGACTTTC. This translates into CASSPGLAGGSGANVLTF.

The chain links TRBV6-1 to TRBJ1-5; D call uncertain. The CDR3 spans 16 residues. V dropped 7 bases and J dropped 2 bases, with 18 bases sitting between them. Germline CDR1 and CDR2: MNHNS and SASEGT. The CDR3 sequence is CASTPPGGLGNQPQHF. CDR3 sequence (DNA): TGTGCCAGCACTCCCCCCGGAGGGTTGGGCAATCAGCCCCAGCATTTT.

The chain has TRBV6-2 or TRBV6-3 and TRBJ1-1; D is unresolved. V shed 6 bases and J shed 1 base, with 12 bases lying between them. The CDR3 runs to 14 residues. In germline, CDR1 is MNHEY, CDR2 SVGEGT. CDR3 nucleotide sequence: TGTGCCAGCAGGGCGGAGACAAGGAACACTGAAGCTTTCTTT. Translated: CASRAETRNTEAFF.

This clonotype has only a few counts. This chain connects TRBV7-2 to TRBJ2-2; the D is unclear. The CDR3 covers 13 residues. V was shortened by 5 bases and J by 0 bases, with 4 bases between the two germline ends. Per germline, CDR1 SGHTA and CDR2 FQGNSA. CDR3 amino acids: CASSRPNTGELFF. As DNA, the CDR3 is TGTGCCAGCAGCCGACCGAACACCGGGGAGCTGTTTTTT.

This chain joins TRBV6-6 and TRBJ1-4; 10 bases agree with TRBD1. The trim removed 2 bases at V and 11 bases at J, leaving 17 bases unmatched. The CDR3 length is 18 residues. Germline V gene lookup returns CDR1 MNHNY and CDR2 SVGAGI (reference sequence). CDR3 sequence reads: CASSYGDRGHLEIEKLFF. CDR3 sequence (DNA): TGTGCCAGCAGTTACGGAGACAGGGGGCATTTGGAGATTGAGAAACTGTTTTTT.

This clonotype is labeled as medium-sized (0.01 to 0.1%). The chain employs TRBV18 and TRBJ2-1; TRBD1 or TRBD2 may be the D gene (5 bases each). The V and J ends lost 4 bases and 0 bases respectively, with 13 bases between them. The CDR3 is made up of 16 amino acids. CDR1 and CDR2 (germline): KGHSH, LQKENI. CDR3 nucleotides: TGTGCCAGCTCACGGGGGTCGGGGAGCTCCTACAATGAGCAGTTCTTC. This encodes CASSRGSGSSYNEQFF.

Details on this clonotype: A read error is likely, as this CDR3 ends without the conserved phenylalanine or tryptophan. V and J are TRBV29-1 and TRBJ1-1; D is possibly TRBD1 (6 bases). This CDR3 spans 13 amino acids. The germline gives CDR1 SQVTM, CDR2 ANQGSEA. V was clipped by 4 bases and J by 5 bases, with 14 bases between them. In nucleotides, the CDR3 is TGCAGCGTTGCGGGGGCGGCTATGACTGAAGCTTTCTTA. This sequence encodes CSVAGAAMTEAFL.

Notes on this clonotype: Germline and junction disagree at one end, which may indicate a read error. This chain uses TRBV5-1 with TRBJ1-1, with D unclear. This CDR3 has 15 residues. Germline-derived CDR1 and CDR2 are SGHRS and YFSETQ. DNA of the CDR3: TGTGCCAGCAGCCCCCTAGGGATGAGGAACACTGAAGCTTTCTTT. Its translation: CASSPLGMRNTEAFF.

This chain links TRBV7-9 with TRBJ2-5; D remains ambiguous. Germline CDR1 reads SEHNR; CDR2 reads FQNEAQ (reference sequence). This CDR3 comprises 14 residues. V lost 5 bases and J 2 bases, leaving 12 bases between the germline ends. The CDR3: CASSLAREQETQYF. CDR3 nucleotides: TGTGCCAGCAGCCTGGCCCGTGAGCAAGAGACCCAGTACTTC. The complete variable domain, with remaining parts taken from reference TRBV7-9 and TRBJ2-5, reads DTGVSQNPRHKITKRGQNVTFRCDPISEHNRLYWYRQTLGQGPEFLTYFQNEAQLEKSRLLSDRFSAERPKGSFSTLEIQRTEQGDSAMYLCASSLAREQETQYFGPGTRLLVL.

This chain links TRBV18 with TRBJ2-3, with unresolved D. This CDR3 has 13 amino acids. CDR1 is KGHSH and CDR2 is LQKENI in the germline V gene. Trimming removed 6 bases from V and 1 base from J, with 8 bases in between. The CDR3 loop is CASSYTGTDTQYF. The CDR3, as DNA: TGTGCCAGCTCCTATACGGGCACAGATACGCAGTATTTT. Combining the CDR3 with reference TRBV18 and TRBJ2-3 gives the whole variable domain NAGVMQNPRHLVRRRGQEARLRCSPMKGHSHVYWYRQLPEEGLKFMVYLQKENIIDESGMPKERFSAEFPKEGPSILRIQQVVRGDSAAYFCASSYTGTDTQYFGPGTRLTVL.

By proportion, this clonotype is medium-sized (0.01 to 0.1%). The J gene is TRBJ2-5, the V gene TRBV19, with D unclear. Germline V gives CDR1 LNHDA, CDR2 SQIVND (reference sequence). Trimming pared 1 base from V and 5 bases from J, leaving 8 bases between. This CDR3 comprises 13 residues. The DNA for the CDR3 is TGTGCCAGTAGTATAGGTAGAGACGAGACCCAGTACTTC. Residues: CASSIGRDETQYF.

The J gene is TRBJ1-2, the V gene TRBV30; tentatively, D is TRBD1 (5 bases). The V and J ends lost 1 base and 8 bases respectively, with 14 bases between them. CDR3 length: 13 amino acids. The germline CDR1 and CDR2 sequences are GTSNPN and SVGIG (reference sequence). CDR3 DNA sequence: TGTGCCTGGAGTGAGAAAGGGGCGGGGGGCTACACCTTC. Translation gives CAWSEKGAGGYTF.